Below, 9 T cell receptor beta chains from the same sample are listed, as sequenced in a study of blood T cell repertoires in COVID-19. Produced via immunoSEQ multiplex PCR; TCRdb's table is partial and in-frame only. The sample lists fewer than 250,000 clones, more than 75% occurring once. Sequencing used peripheral blood. These receptor sequences come from a woman in her sixties with COVID-19, enrolled during active disease.

This rearrangement joins TRBV28 to TRBJ2-7; no reliable D call. This CDR3 contains 16 residues. Trimming removed 10 bases at V and 6 bases at J, with 28 bases between. Germline CDR1 MDHEN, CDR2 SYDVKM. CDR3 DNA: TGTGCCATTCAGGCCCAAGCTTCGGTTTCCCGTCCCGAGCAGTACTTC. Protein sequence: CAIQAQASVSRPEQYF.

In its sample, this clone was seen once. CDR3 in amino acids: CASSLVGQGANYGYTF. CDR3 DNA sequence: TGTGCCAGCAGCTTGGTTGGACAGGGGGCGAACTATGGCTACACCTTC. The rearrangement joins TRBV5-8 to TRBJ1-2, with 11 bases that match TRBD1. Germline trimming cut 0 bases from V and 2 bases from J; bases unmatched to any gene: 3. The germline V gene encodes CDR1 SGHTS and CDR2 YDEGEE. CDR3 size: 16 residues.

The chain has TRBV30 and TRBJ1-1; TRBD1 matches 12 bases. CDR1 and CDR2 from the germline V gene are GTSNPN and SVGIG (reference sequence). Trimming cost V 8 bases and J 5 bases; bases outside gene matches: 9. The CDR3 is 14 residues long. The CDR3 sequence is CAGQRGQGATEAFF. The CDR3 DNA is TGTGCCGGGCAACGGGGACAGGGGGCGACTGAAGCTTTCTTT.

This clone was picked up one time. V and J are TRBV29-1 and TRBJ2-4, with a weak D call TRBD1 (6 bases). The germline gives CDR1 SQVTM, CDR2 ANQGSEA. Trimming removed 7 bases at V and 2 bases at J, with 18 bases between. The CDR3 extends over 15 amino acids. CDR3 sequence (DNA): TGCAGCGCTGTTAAACAGGGTTCATCCAAAAACATTCAGTACTTC. Translated: CSAVKQGSSKNIQYF.

This clone occurred a few times. V gene TRBV3-1 (or the pseudogene TRBV3-2) combines with J gene TRBJ1-5; 7 nucleotides align to TRBD1. The CDR3 runs 15 residues. Germline CDR1 is LGHDT and CDR2 is YNNKEL (reference sequence). Trimming took 3 bases from V and 1 from J; bases not matched to a gene: 3. CDR3 bases: TGTGCCAGCAGCCAGACAGGGCCCAGCAATCAGCCCCAGCATTTT. It encodes CASSQTGPSNQPQHF.

The chain carries TRBV27 and TRBJ2-5; TRBD2 is a possible D gene (5 bases). Germline CDR1 is MNHEY and CDR2 is SMNVEV (reference sequence). Trimming removed 6 bases from V and 1 base from J, with 15 bases in between. CDR3 length equals 15 residues. CDR3 DNA sequence: TGTGCCAGCAGCCCCAGAAGAGGGTTCCAAGAGACCCAGTACTTC. It translates to CASSPRRGFQETQYF.

This clone has more than one count but fewer than ten. The chain has TRBV5-6 and TRBJ2-5; D possibly corresponds to TRBD2 (5 bases). The CDR3 consists of 17 residues. Germline V lookup: CDR1 SGHDT, CDR2 YYEEEE. Between the trimmed V and J ends, which lost 2 bases and 4 bases, there was a span of 21 bases. The CDR3 DNA reads TGTGCCAGCAGCTTATTGAATGTGCGGGTAGGTCGAGAGACCCAGTACTTC. Protein product: CASSLLNVRVGRETQYF.

This chain joins TRBV20-1 and TRBJ2-4, with 8 positions matching TRBD2. The V gene end was trimmed by 3 bases and the J gene end by 10 bases; junction bases not matched to a gene: 2. Germline V gives CDR1 DFQATT, CDR2 SNEGSKA (reference sequence). The CDR3 consists of 11 residues. In nucleotides, the CDR3 is TGCAGTGCTAGTTCTAGCGGGATTCAGTACTTC. It translates to CSASSSGIQYF.

This chain joins TRBV11-2 and TRBJ1-3, with D unresolved. This CDR3 has 16 residues. In germline, CDR1 is SGHAT, CDR2 FQNNGV. V gave up 2 bases and J gave up 0 bases, with 11 bases separating them. CDR3 protein: CASSLSAPGSGNTIYF. CDR3 DNA sequence: TGTGCCAGCAGCTTATCAGCACCGGGCTCTGGAAACACCATATATTTT.